The rows below give T cell receptor beta chains drawn from one sample of a study of beta chain features in type 1 diabetes. The protocol was immunoSEQ multiplex PCR, while the TCRdb copy is restricted to in-frame clones and leaves out a portion. The data show some 410,000 clones, roughly an eighth seen once. Source material: naive CD4+ T cells from blood. These receptors were obtained from a woman between 18 and 30 years old in good health. The CDR3 runs from the conserved cysteine through the conserved F or W. The D gene is left open where the match is weak. Clone size is not always given. Where it is, it says once, few, many or a class for expanded clones.

clone_size | j_call | v_call | d_call | cdr3_aa | cdr3_nt
few | TRBJ2-7 | TRBV18 | NA | CASSPPSGSLGEQYF | TGTGCCAGCTCACCACCCTCTGGTAGCCTGGGCGAGCAGTACTTC
few | TRBJ2-3 | TRBV12-5 | TRBD2 | CASGPGGSTDTQYF | TGTGCTAGTGGCCCGGGGGGTAGCACAGATACGCAGTATTTT
NA | TRBJ2-4 | TRBV7-9 | TRBD1 | CASSLGQGANIQYF | TGTGCCAGCAGCTTGGGCCAGGGGGCTAACATTCAGTACTTC
NA | TRBJ2-7 | TRBV7-9 | NA | CASSMRQGYEQYF | TGTGCCAGCAGCATGAGGCAGGGGTACGAGCAGTACTTC
few | TRBJ1-1 | TRBV29-1 | NA | CSVEALYRNTEAFF | TGCAGCGTTGAAGCCCTTTACAGGAACACTGAAGCTTTCTTT
NA | TRBJ2-1 | TRBV5-1 | NA | CASSFGIYNEQFF | TGCGCCAGCAGCTTCGGAATTTACAATGAGCAGTTCTTC
few | TRBJ2-5 | TRBV5-6 | NA | CASSRWTVQETQYF | TGTGCCAGCAGCCGTTGGACAGTACAAGAGACCCAGTACTTC
NA | TRBJ1-3 | TRBV10-3 | TRBD1 | CAISRQGSGNTIYF | TGTGCCATCAGTAGACAGGGGTCTGGAAACACCATATATTTT
few | TRBJ2-7 | TRBV9 | NA | CASSQGHQPHYEQYF | TGTGCCAGCAGCCAGGGACACCAACCCCACTACGAGCAGTACTTC
NA | TRBJ2-3 | TRBV28 | NA | CASRPGTDTQYF | TGTGCCAGCAGGCCAGGCACAGATACGCAGTATTTT
NA | TRBJ2-1 | TRBV4-2 | TRBD2 | CASSLSGRGYNEQFF | TGTGCCAGCAGCCTTAGCGGGAGGGGTTACAATGAGCAGTTCTTC
NA | TRBJ2-5 | TRBV28 | TRBD2 | CASRKEGTRQETQYF | TGTGCCAGCAGAAAGGAGGGGACTAGGCAAGAGACCCAGTACTTC
few | TRBJ2-1 | TRBV27 | NA | CASSPSRVSNEQFF | TGTGCCAGCAGTCCCTCCCGCGTTTCCAATGAGCAGTTCTTC
few | TRBJ2-1 | TRBV5-1 | NA | CASGADSSSYNEQFF | TGCGCCAGCGGCGCCGACAGTAGCTCCTACAATGAGCAGTTCTTC
NA | TRBJ2-3 | TRBV2 | TRBD1 | CASSIWGQGTDTQYF | TGTGCCAGCAGTATATGGGGACAGGGAACAGATACGCAGTATTTT
NA | TRBJ1-4 | TRBV9 | NA | CASSRASNEKLFF | TGTGCCAGCAGCAGGGCTTCTAATGAAAAACTGTTTTTT
NA | TRBJ1-2 | TRBV7-2 | NA | CASSSTARGYTF | TGTGCCAGCAGCTCAACCGCCCGCGGCTACACCTTC
NA | TRBJ2-7 | TRBV6-5 | NA | CASSFRQLAYEQYF | TGTGCCAGCAGTTTCCGACAGCTAGCCTACGAGCAGTACTTC
few | TRBJ2-1 | TRBV4-3 | NA | CASSQFGGNEQFF | TGCGCCAGCAGCCAATTTGGAGGGAATGAGCAGTTCTTC
few | TRBJ2-3 | TRBV9 | NA | CASSVLGRTDTQYF | TGTGCCAGCAGCGTCCTAGGTCGCACAGATACGCAGTATTTT
NA | TRBJ2-1 | TRBV4-2 | NA | CASSRGLPATLSAYNEQFF | TGTGCCAGCAGCCGCGGACTACCGGCGACGCTTTCCGCTTACAATGAGCAGTTCTTC
NA | TRBJ2-3 | TRBV12-5 | TRBD1 | CASGLPNRGDTQYF | TGTGCTAGTGGTTTGCCGAACAGGGGAGATACGCAGTATTTT
few | TRBJ2-3 | TRBV7-2 | TRBD2 | CASSLNGLEGDTQYF | TGTGCCAGCAGCTTAAACGGACTAGAGGGAGATACGCAGTATTTT
many | TRBJ1-5 | TRBV30 | TRBD1 | CAWRTGDGQPQHF | TGTGCCTGGAGGACAGGGGATGGACAGCCCCAGCATTTT
NA | TRBJ2-4 | TRBV14 | TRBD1 | CASSQDWGTGLAKNIQYF | TGTGCCAGCAGCCAAGATTGGGGGACAGGGCTCGCCAAAAACATTCAGTACTTC
NA | TRBJ1-1 | TRBV30 | NA | CAWATGANTEAFF | TGTGCCTGGGCCACGGGGGCGAACACTGAAGCTTTCTTT
NA | TRBJ2-5 | TRBV29-1 | NA | CSVTQGYETQYF | TGCAGCGTTACGCAGGGATACGAGACCCAGTACTTC
NA | TRBJ1-1 | TRBV18 | TRBD1 | CASSPGQLNTEAFF | TGTGCCAGCTCACCGGGACAGCTGAACACTGAAGCTTTCTTT
few | TRBJ2-7 | TRBV25-1 | TRBD1 | CASSVPQRGPYEQYF | TGTGCCAGCAGTGTACCACAGAGGGGGCCCTACGAGCAGTACTTC
few | TRBJ1-1 | TRBV4-1 | TRBD1 | CASSHGPRDSEAFF | TGCGCCAGCAGCCACGGTCCCCGGGACAGTGAAGCTTTCTTT
NA | TRBJ1-2 | TRBV14 | TRBD1 | CASRPGQGTYGYTF | TGTGCCAGCAGACCGGGACAGGGGACCTATGGCTACACCTTC
NA | TRBJ1-1 | TRBV25-1 | NA | CASRRWGEAFF | TGTGCCAGCAGACGATGGGGTGAAGCTTTCTTT
NA | TRBJ2-2 | TRBV7-9 | NA | CASSLLGGELFF | TGTGCCAGCAGCTTATTAGGCGGGGAGCTGTTTTTT
few | TRBJ2-5 | TRBV7-8 | TRBD2 | CASSPRTSGGQETQYF | TGTGCCAGCAGCCCCCGGACTAGCGGGGGCCAAGAGACCCAGTACTTC
NA | TRBJ1-6 | TRBV18 | NA | CASSPRGVQNSPLHF | TGTGCCAGCTCACCACGGGGGGTTCAAAATTCACCCCTCCACTTT
NA | TRBJ2-2 | TRBV2 | TRBD1 | CASSRDSPTGELFF | TGTGCCAGCAGCCGGGACAGCCCAACCGGGGAGCTGTTTTTT
NA | TRBJ2-2 | TRBV28 | NA | CASFRQVPYTGELFF | TGTGCCAGCTTCCGGCAGGTTCCGTACACCGGGGAGCTGTTTTTT
few | TRBJ2-2 | TRBV9 | TRBD2 | CASSAPRTSENTGELFF | TGTGCCAGCAGCGCCCCCAGGACTAGCGAGAACACCGGGGAGCTGTTTTTT
few | TRBJ1-1 | TRBV5-6 | NA | CASSLYGDTEAFF | TGTGCCAGCAGCTTGTACGGGGACACTGAAGCTTTCTTT
few | TRBJ2-2 | TRBV27 | NA | CASSLGPFQAGELFF | TGTGCCAGCAGTTTGGGGCCCTTCCAGGCCGGGGAGCTGTTTTTT